This T cell receptor beta chain was documented in a study of cytomegalovirus exposure and HLA in healthy donors. Study-level results: Both high specificity and high sensitivity reportedly marked the classifier's diagnosis of cytomegalovirus status. As a later analysis showed, a missense DCLRE1C variant was linked to trimming of TCR beta V- and J-genes. A previous analysis found most TCR beta V segments productive roughly 90% or roughly 30% of the time. Among CMV-associated TCR beta chains, most appeared HLA-restricted in a later analysis.

This CDR3 has 14 residues. Germline lookup yields CDR1 SGHRS and CDR2 YFSETQ. With 4 bases clipped from V and 5 bases from J, the junction kept 2 bases outside the gene matches. Primers: 60 Vbeta forward and 13 Jbeta reverse. This table comes from immunoSEQ multiplex PCR, and its TCRdb copy is limited to in-frame clones, with some not included. The profile covers some 150,000 clones, with roughly four fifths appearing a single time and about 4.5% taken by the ten largest. Only one count was recorded for this clone. Its antigen is undetermined. Sequences were obtained from PBMCs. This clonotype was sampled from a man aged 35 to 55 in good health and CMV-seronegative. The rearrangement links TRBV5-1 to TRBJ2-2; 10 positions agree with TRBD1. The CDR3 DNA reads as TGCGCCAGCAGCAGGGACAGGGGTACCGGGGAGCTGTTTTTT. Amino acid sequence: CASSRDRGTGELFF.